The 17 T cell receptor beta chains listed next were all sequenced from one sample in a study of T cell responses to AZD1222 COVID-19 vaccine. Libraries were prepared by immunoSEQ multiplex PCR; TCRdb keeps only in-frame clonotypes and omits some of them. Of roughly 100,000 clones listed, about 91% are singletons. Material: peripheral blood, obtained on day 0 of AZD1222 vaccination. These receptors were collected from an adult in good health.

The CDR3 spells CASSLDRSNYGYTF. CDR3 DNA: TGTGCCAGCAGCTTGGACCGCTCTAACTATGGCTACACCTTC. The chain is built from TRBV7-6 and TRBJ1-2; no firm D call. CDR1 is SGHVS and CDR2 is FNYEAQ in the germline V gene. The CDR3 has 14 residues. V was shortened by 3 bases and J by 0 bases, with 8 bases between the two germline ends. Complete variable domain (other parts from reference TRBV7-6 and TRBJ1-2): GAGVSQSPRYKVTKRGQDVALRCDPISGHVSLYWYRQALGQGPEFLTYFNYEAQQDKSGLPNDRFSAERPEGSISTLTIQRTEQRDSAMYRCASSLDRSNYGYTFGSGTRLTVV.

This clone was observed once. The chain employs TRBV19 and TRBJ1-3; possibly TRBD1 for D (5 bases). This CDR3 spans 13 amino acids. Germline V lookup: CDR1 LNHDA, CDR2 SQIVND (reference sequence). Deletions cut 4 bases from V and 4 bases from J, with 8 bases between. CDR3 coding DNA: TGTGCCAGTAGTACCCACAGGGGAAACACCATATATTTT. Translation gives CASSTHRGNTIYF. Looking up the rest from reference TRBV19 and TRBJ1-3 gives the full variable domain: DGGITQSPKYLFRKEGQNVTLSCEQNLNHDAMYWYRQDPGQGLRLIYYSQIVNDFQKGDIAEGYSVSREKKESFPLTVTSAQKNPTAFYLCASSTHRGNTIYFGEGSWLTVV.

The V and J genes are TRBV5-6 and TRBJ1-3, with TRBD1 matching over 10 bases. The trim removed 3 bases at V and 8 bases at J, leaving 2 bases unmatched. CDR1 is SGHDT and CDR2 is YYEEEE in the germline V gene. The CDR3 runs to 13 residues. CDR3 amino acids: CASSYGTGDTIYF. CDR3 coding DNA: TGTGCCAGCAGCTACGGGACAGGGGACACCATATATTTT.

The J gene is TRBJ2-5, the V gene TRBV7-6; D remains unclear. This CDR3 region has 12 residues. Germline lookup yields CDR1 SGHVS and CDR2 FNYEAQ. Trimming took 5 bases from V and 5 from J, leaving 9 bases between them. CDR3 residues: CASSRFEETQYF. The DNA of the CDR3 is TGTGCCAGCAGCCGATTCGAGGAGACCCAGTACTTC. Supplemented by reference TRBV7-6 and TRBJ2-5, the full variable domain reads GAGVSQSPRYKVTKRGQDVALRCDPISGHVSLYWYRQALGQGPEFLTYFNYEAQQDKSGLPNDRFSAERPEGSISTLTIQRTEQRDSAMYRCASSRFEETQYFGPGTRLLVL.

The J gene is TRBJ1-3, the V gene TRBV18, with TRBD1 matching 7 bases. This CDR3 contains 16 residues. J was trimmed by 2 bases and V by 3 bases; bases with no gene match: 7. Germline V CDR1 and CDR2: KGHSH, LQKENI. The CDR3 bases are TGTGCCAGCTCACCTCGGCAGACAGGGACTGGAAACACCATATATTTT. This gives the protein CASSPRQTGTGNTIYF.

V and J are TRBV6-5 and TRBJ2-3; D ambiguous. V lost 0 bases, J lost 4 bases, and 8 bases lay in between. The CDR3 is 14 amino acids. Germline V lookup: CDR1 MNHEY, CDR2 SVGAGI. The CDR3 DNA follows: TGTGCCAGCAGTTACTCTGGGGTTGCAGATACGCAGTATTTT. Its protein product is CASSYSGVADTQYF.

In this sample, this clone turned up once. This chain uses TRBV2 with TRBJ2-7; 8 bases match TRBD1. The CDR3 covers 12 residues. With 8 bases clipped from V and 6 bases from J, the junction kept 6 bases outside the gene matches. Per germline, CDR1 SNHLY and CDR2 FYNNEI. CDR3 protein: CASRSRGREQYF. In DNA, the CDR3 is TGTGCCAGCCGATCCAGGGGGCGCGAGCAGTACTTC.

The chain uses TRBV5-4 and TRBJ2-3, with D possibly being TRBD1 or TRBD2 (6 bases each). V was trimmed by 1 base and J by 6 bases, leaving 12 bases between them. This CDR3 has 14 residues. Germline CDR1 and CDR2: SGHNT and YYREEE (reference sequence). CDR3: CASSLLGGDDTQYF. The CDR3 DNA reads as TGTGCCAGCAGCTTGCTGGGGGGCGATGATACGCAGTATTTT. The complete variable domain, with remaining parts taken from reference TRBV5-4 and TRBJ2-3, reads ETGVTQSPTHLIKTRGQQVTLRCSSQSGHNTVSWYQQALGQGPQFIFQYYREEENGRGNFPPRFSGLQFPNYSSELNVNALELDDSALYLCASSLLGGDDTQYFGPGTRLTVL.

This clone was counted once. The rearrangement links TRBV7-3 to TRBJ2-7; 9 bases map to TRBD2. The CDR3 runs 13 residues. Per the germline V gene, CDR1 is SGHTA and CDR2 is FQGTGA. The J segment lost 5 bases and the V segment lost 5 bases, leaving 4 bases of the junction unmatched. The CDR3 DNA reads as TGTGCCAGCAGCCGGACTAGCGCCAACGAGCAGTACTTC. It codes for CASSRTSANEQYF.

The rearrangement uses TRBV27 and TRBJ1-5, with 7 bases fitting TRBD1. This CDR3 has 17 residues. Trimming at V came to 4 bases and at J to 3 bases, leaving 12 bases not matched to a gene. Germline CDR1 reads MNHEY; CDR2 reads SMNVEV (reference sequence). In DNA, the CDR3 is TGTGCCAGCAGTTCGATCGGACAGGACAGCTTCAATCAGCCCCAGCATTTT. It translates to CASSSIGQDSFNQPQHF.

This chain links TRBV7-3 with TRBJ2-3; the D gene could be TRBD1 or TRBD2 (5 bases each). The CDR3 totals 16 residues. The germline CDR1 and CDR2 sequences are SGHTA and FQGTGA. Trimming removed 5 bases from V and 1 base from J, with 16 bases in between. CDR3: CASSTDSVGGTDTQYF. The DNA for the CDR3 is TGTGCCAGCAGCACCGATAGTGTGGGGGGCACAGATACGCAGTATTTT.

The chain combines TRBV5-1 with TRBJ2-1, with D perhaps given as TRBD1 or TRBD2 (5 bases each). The CDR3 sequence is 16 residues long. CDR1 is SGHRS, CDR2 YFSETQ, per germline. V was trimmed by 5 bases and J by 9 bases, leaving 24 bases between them. The CDR3 loop is CASRDDPGWGKPEQFF. Here the CDR3 DNA reads TGCGCCAGCAGAGACGACCCCGGGTGGGGGAAGCCTGAGCAGTTCTTC.

J is TRBJ1-2 and V is TRBV19; TRBD1 agrees at 9 bases. This CDR3 is 17 amino acids long. CDR1 LNHDA and CDR2 SQIVND come from the germline V gene (reference sequence). Trimming cost V 2 bases and J 4 bases; bases outside gene matches: 11. In DNA, the CDR3 is TGTGCCAGTAGTATAATCCGGGACAGGGACGTCGGCTATGGCTACACCTTC. Its protein product is CASSIIRDRDVGYGYTF.

The V gene is TRBV7-9, the J gene TRBJ2-2, with D possibly being TRBD1 or TRBD2 (6 bases each). V was pared by 4 bases and J by 6 bases, with 18 bases between. CDR1 and CDR2 (germline): SEHNR, FQNEAQ (reference sequence). This CDR3 has 16 amino acids. The CDR3 protein is CASSSGGRGRAGELFF. The DNA of the CDR3 is TGTGCCAGCAGCTCAGGCGGTCGGGGGCGGGCCGGGGAGCTGTTTTTT.

This CDR3 is CAIGRRTDRSTF. DNA for the CDR3: TGTGCCATAGGCCGGCGCACGGACAGGAGTACCTTC. The rearrangement joins TRBV10-3 to TRBJ1-2; 7 nucleotides match TRBD1. The CDR3 totals 12 residues. Losses at the gene ends were 9 bases for V and 14 bases for J; bases not matched to a gene: 15. The germline V gene encodes CDR1 ENHRY and CDR2 SYGVKD.

DNA for the CDR3: TGTGCCAGCAGCCCTAATGAAAAACTGTTTTTT. Translating gives CASSPNEKLFF. The V gene is TRBV7-9, the J gene TRBJ1-4; D gene unclear. CDR3 length: 11 residues. V was trimmed by 5 bases and J by 3 bases, leaving 1 base between them. Germline V CDR1 and CDR2: SEHNR, FQNEAQ (reference sequence).

Comments on this clone: Other DNA sequences from this sample encode an identical CDR3 as well. This chain links TRBV18 with TRBJ2-7, with 7 bases lining up with TRBD1. Germline CDR1 KGHSH, CDR2 LQKENI. The CDR3 is 14 amino acids. The V segment lost 2 bases and the J segment 3 bases; nucleotides outside the gene matches: 4. The CDR3 here is CASSPSGQNYEQYF. The CDR3 bases are TGTGCCAGCTCACCATCGGGACAGAACTACGAGCAGTACTTC. Drawing the rest from reference TRBV18 and TRBJ2-7, the complete variable domain is NAGVMQNPRHLVRRRGQEARLRCSPMKGHSHVYWYRQLPEEGLKFMVYLQKENIIDESGMPKERFSAEFPKEGPSILRIQQVVRGDSAAYFCASSPSGQNYEQYFGPGTRLTVT.